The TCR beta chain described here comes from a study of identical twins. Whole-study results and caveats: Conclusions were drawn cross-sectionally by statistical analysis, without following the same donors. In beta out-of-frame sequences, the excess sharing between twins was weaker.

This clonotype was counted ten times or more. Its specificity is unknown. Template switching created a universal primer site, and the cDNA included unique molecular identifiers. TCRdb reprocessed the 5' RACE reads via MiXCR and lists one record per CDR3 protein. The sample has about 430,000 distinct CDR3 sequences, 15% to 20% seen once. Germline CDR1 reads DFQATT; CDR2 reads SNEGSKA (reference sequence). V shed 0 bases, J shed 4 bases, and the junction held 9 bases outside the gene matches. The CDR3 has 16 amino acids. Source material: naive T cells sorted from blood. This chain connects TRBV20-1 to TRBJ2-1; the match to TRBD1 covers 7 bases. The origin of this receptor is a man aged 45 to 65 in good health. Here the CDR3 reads CSAREPTGLYYNEQFF. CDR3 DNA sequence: TGCAGTGCTAGAGAACCGACAGGGCTTTATTACAATGAGCAGTTCTTC.